The 26 T cell receptor beta chains listed next were all sequenced from one sample in a study of CD4 T cells in relation to SARS-CoV-2 and coronaviruses. Produced via immunoSEQ multiplex PCR; TCRdb's table is partial and in-frame only. The sample has some 26,000 clones; roughly 70% are singletons. CD4+ T cells from unexposed donors were obtained before the COVID-19 pandemic (2011-2018). After roughly 9 days of culture, CD4+ T cells were isolated. The antigens for these receptors are not known. The sequenced sample was CD4+ T cells from PBMCs, cultured in vitro. The receptors stem from a human donor in good health.

The chain combines TRBV5-1 with TRBJ2-7; 11 positions agree with TRBD2. V was clipped by 1 base and J by 6 bases; unmatched bases: 3. Germline V CDR1 and CDR2: SGHRS, YFSETQ. CDR3 length equals 14 residues. The CDR3 region is CASSLSLAGAEQYF. The CDR3 DNA reads TGCGCCAGCAGCTTGTCACTAGCGGGAGCCGAGCAGTACTTC.

The rearrangement links TRBV18 to TRBJ1-1, with D maybe TRBD1 (5 bases). V was clipped by 5 bases and J by 1 base, with 11 bases between them. The CDR3 covers 14 residues. The germline V gene has CDR1 KGHSH and CDR2 LQKENI. CDR3 DNA: TGTGCCAGCTCAGAGGGGATCGGGAACACTGAAGCTTTCTTT. As protein: CASSEGIGNTEAFF.

V and J are TRBV11-1 and TRBJ2-7, with D uncertain. Per the germline V gene, CDR1 is SGHAT and CDR2 is FQDESV (reference sequence). Trimming pared 1 base from V and 3 bases from J, leaving 4 bases between. The CDR3 loop spans 12 amino acids. The CDR3 nucleotides read TGTGCCAGCAGCTTAGGGTTCTACGAGCAGTACTTC. The encoded protein is CASSLGFYEQYF.

This sequence joins TRBV30 and TRBJ2-2; D unclear. The length of the CDR3 is 15 residues. V lost 0 bases to trimming and J lost 2 bases, with 10 bases between them. Germline V CDR1 and CDR2: GTSNPN, SVGIG (reference sequence). CDR3 sequence (DNA): TGTGCCTGGAGTGTACTAAGCGACAACACCGGGGAGCTGTTTTTT. This encodes CAWSVLSDNTGELFF. Combining the CDR3 with reference TRBV30 and TRBJ2-2 gives the whole variable domain SQTIHQWPATLVQPVGSPLSLECTVEGTSNPNLYWYRQAAGRGLQLLFYSVGIGQISSEVPQNLSASRPQDRQFILSSKKLLLSDSGFYLCAWSVLSDNTGELFFGEGSRLTVL.

V usage is TRBV5-1 and J usage is TRBJ1-6; D might be TRBD1 (5 bases). Trimming shortened V by 0 bases and J by 0 bases, and 16 bases separated the two germline ends. The V gene's germline CDR1 is SGHRS and CDR2 YFSETQ. The CDR3 runs to 19 residues. Here the CDR3 DNA reads TGCGCCAGCAGCTTGGCCGAAAGGGGCCCGAGCTCCTATAATTCACCCCTCCACTTT. Protein sequence: CASSLAERGPSSYNSPLHF.

This clone was seen a few times. The chain uses TRBV5-1 and TRBJ2-7, with D maybe TRBD1 (5 bases). Trimming cost V 1 base and J 3 bases, with 8 bases left between them. This CDR3 is built from 13 residues. Germline V gene data show CDR1 as SGHRS and CDR2 as YFSETQ. The CDR3 region has the DNA TGCGCCAGCAGCTTGCGGCAGGGCTACGAGCAGTACTTC. This gives the protein CASSLRQGYEQYF.

The J gene is TRBJ1-1, the V gene TRBV30; no reliable D call. V was pared by 3 bases and J by 3 bases, with 14 bases between. This CDR3 contains 14 residues. Germline values: CDR1 GTSNPN, CDR2 SVGIG (reference sequence). CDR3 sequence: CAWSYSGGYTEAFF. The CDR3, as DNA: TGTGCCTGGAGCTATTCGGGAGGTTACACTGAAGCTTTCTTT.

This clone was seen a handful of times. The chain has TRBV12-3 or TRBV12-4 and TRBJ2-3, with a weak D call TRBD2 (6 bases). The CDR3 consists of 13 residues. The V end was cut by 5 bases, the J end by 5 bases, with 11 bases between. The CDR3 here is CASSPRTKDTQYF. The CDR3 coding sequence is TGTGCCAGCAGTCCGAGGACTAAAGATACGCAGTATTTT.

J is TRBJ2-5 and V is TRBV9; 8 positions match TRBD2. This CDR3 is built from 15 residues. V trimming: 0 bases; J trimming: 5 bases; junction bases outside the gene matches: 6. Germline CDR1 and CDR2: SGDLS and YYNGEE. The CDR3 nucleotides are TGTGCCAGCAGCGTAGCGGGAGGGCCGGGGGAGACCCAGTACTTC. Encoded protein: CASSVAGGPGETQYF.

This chain links TRBV3-1 (or the pseudogene TRBV3-2) with TRBJ1-2; 8 bases fit TRBD1. The ends lost 5 bases at V and 4 bases at J; junction bases unmatched: 3. This CDR3 is 13 amino acids long. The germline V gene encodes CDR1 LGHDT and CDR2 YNNKEL (reference sequence). DNA for the CDR3: TGTGCCAGCAGCGACGGACAGGGCTATGGCTACACCTTC. It is translated as CASSDGQGYGYTF.

The V gene is TRBV7-3, the J gene TRBJ2-6; TRBD1 might be the D (5 bases). Per germline, CDR1 SGHTA and CDR2 FQGTGA. The CDR3 is made up of 16 amino acids. Trimming removed 5 bases from V and 3 bases from J, with 14 bases in between. CDR3 sequence (DNA): TGTGCCAGCAGCGTTGGTTCAGGGCTTGGGGCCAACGTCCTGACTTTC. Translating it yields CASSVGSGLGANVLTF.

The genes are TRBV6-1 and TRBJ2-1, with a weak D call TRBD1 (6 bases). CDR3 length equals 14 residues. Germline V CDR1 and CDR2: MNHNS, SASEGT. Trimming shortened V by 0 bases and J by 9 bases, and 12 bases separated the two germline ends. The CDR3 coding sequence is TGTGCCAGCAGTGAAGCGAGCAGGGGCGGTGAGCAGTTCTTC. Its protein is CASSEASRGGEQFF.

This clone was counted between two and nine times. This chain links TRBV7-7 with TRBJ2-3, with TRBD2 identical over 13 bases. The CDR3 runs 18 residues. In germline, CDR1 is SSHAT, CDR2 FNYEAQ (reference sequence). With 1 base clipped from V and 8 bases from J, the junction kept 12 bases outside the gene matches. The CDR3 nucleotides are TGTGCCAGCAGCTTAGGACGCGGACTAGCGGGAGAGTTGGGTACGCAGTATTTT. It encodes CASSLGRGLAGELGTQYF.

The CDR3 here is CATSDWANEQYF. The CDR3 DNA follows: TGTGCCACCAGTGATTGGGCAAACGAGCAGTACTTC. The chain recombines TRBV24-1 with TRBJ2-7; D uncertain. Germline CDR1 KGHDR, CDR2 SFDVKD. The CDR3 spans 12 residues. V was clipped by 2 bases and J by 5 bases, with 6 bases between them.

This chain uses TRBV10-3 with TRBJ2-2, with 11 bases identical to TRBD1. This CDR3 spans 17 amino acids. V lost 1 base, J lost 5 bases, and 6 bases stayed unmatched. The germline CDR1 and CDR2 sequences are ENHRY and SYGVKD. The CDR3 loop reads CAISEFRTGGLTGELFF. DNA of the CDR3: TGTGCCATCAGTGAGTTTCGGACAGGGGGCTTAACCGGGGAGCTGTTTTTT.

The rearrangement joins TRBV7-2 to TRBJ2-7; no clear D. This CDR3 is 12 amino acids long. Trimming left V 4 bases short and J 7 bases short, with 11 bases between. Germline assignment: CDR1 SGHTA and CDR2 FQGNSA. The CDR3: CASSSRVGEQYF. CDR3 DNA: TGTGCCAGCAGCTCCCGAGTTGGGGAGCAGTACTTC. Full variable domain (missing parts from reference TRBV7-2 and TRBJ2-7): GAGVSQSPSNKVTEKGKDVELRCDPISGHTALYWYRQSLGQGLEFLIYFQGNSAPDKSGLPSDRFSAERTGGSVSTLTIQRTQQEDSAVYLCASSSRVGEQYFGPGTRLTVT.

J is TRBJ2-2 and V is TRBV24-1, with 9 nucleotides matching TRBD2. Per the germline V gene, CDR1 is KGHDR and CDR2 is SFDVKD. The V gene end was trimmed by 5 bases and the J gene end by 0 bases; junction bases not matched to a gene: 3. The CDR3 spans 16 residues. The CDR3 bases are TGTGCCACCAGTGGAGGCGGGAGGGCGAACACCGGGGAGCTGTTTTTT. Amino acids: CATSGGGRANTGELFF.

This clone was found once. The V gene is TRBV15, the J gene TRBJ1-2; no reliable D call. The ends were cut back, 0 bases at V and 8 bases at J, with 10 bases in the middle. Germline CDR1 is LNHNV and CDR2 is YYDKDF (reference sequence). The CDR3 has 13 amino acids. In DNA, the CDR3 is TGTGCCACCAGCAGAGATCTCTCGGGGGGCTACACCTTC. Its protein is CATSRDLSGGYTF.

The chain carries TRBV19 and TRBJ1-1; D gene unclear. V was shortened by 4 bases and J by 1 base, with 13 bases between the two germline ends. The CDR3 sequence is 15 residues long. Germline loops: CDR1 LNHDA, CDR2 SQIVND (reference sequence). Written as DNA, the CDR3 is TGTGCCAGTAGTAATCAAGGCGGGAGGAACACTGAAGCTTTCTTT. Translated, it gives CASSNQGGRNTEAFF.

V and J are TRBV2 and TRBJ2-3; TRBD2 agrees at 12 bases. Trimming removed 1 base from V and 1 base from J; junction bases left unmatched: 0. Germline V gives CDR1 SNHLY, CDR2 FYNNEI. This CDR3 region has 16 residues. The CDR3 region has the DNA TGTGCCAGCAGTGAAGGACTAGCGGGGGGCACAGATACGCAGTATTTT. This encodes CASSEGLAGGTDTQYF.

The rearrangement links TRBV11-3 to TRBJ1-4; 11 bases match TRBD1. The ends lost 4 bases at V and 2 bases at J; junction bases unmatched: 15. CDR3 length: 20 amino acids. Germline assignment: CDR1 SGHNT and CDR2 YENEEA. For the CDR3, the DNA is TGTGCCAGCAGCTCCATGGACAGGGGGCGGAAAAAAACTACTAATGAAAAACTGTTTTTT. This codes for CASSSMDRGRKKTTNEKLFF.

The chain is built from TRBV7-8 and TRBJ1-1; D is uncertain. The ends were cut back, 2 bases at V and 6 bases at J, with 16 bases in the middle. This CDR3 region has 15 residues. From germline, CDR1 is SGHVS and CDR2 FQNEAQ. The chain's CDR3 is CASSLLREGLAEAFF. CDR3 nucleotides: TGTGCCAGCAGCTTACTTCGGGAAGGATTGGCTGAAGCTTTCTTT.

This chain uses TRBV3-1 (or the pseudogene TRBV3-2) with TRBJ2-1; D remains ambiguous. The CDR3 covers 14 residues. From germline, CDR1 is LGHDT and CDR2 YNNKEL (reference sequence). V was cut by 4 bases and J by 3 bases, with 10 bases left in between. CDR3 protein: CASSPFRLYNEQFF. CDR3 coding DNA: TGTGCCAGCAGCCCTTTCCGGCTCTACAATGAGCAGTTCTTC.

J is TRBJ2-2 and V is TRBV24-1; 11 bases fit TRBD1. The J segment lost 7 bases and the V segment lost 11 bases, leaving 5 bases of the junction unmatched. CDR1 and CDR2 (germline): KGHDR, SFDVKD. The CDR3 covers 13 residues. The CDR3 region is CAIGTGGDGELFF. For the CDR3, the DNA is TGTGCCATCGGGACAGGGGGGGACGGGGAGCTGTTTTTT.

The chain links TRBV12-5 to TRBJ2-7; D gene uncertain. CDR3 length equals 13 residues. The germline gives CDR1 LGHNT, CDR2 FRNRAP. The V and J ends lost 5 bases and 7 bases respectively, with 15 bases between them. The CDR3 region is CASGPSRAAEQYF. In DNA, the CDR3 is TGTGCTAGTGGTCCCTCCCGCGCGGCGGAGCAGTACTTC.

The chain has TRBV3-1 (or the pseudogene TRBV3-2) and TRBJ1-1; 9 nucleotides line up with TRBD1. This CDR3 is built from 15 residues. Looked up from germline, CDR1 is LGHDT and CDR2 is YNNKEL (reference sequence). J was trimmed by 8 bases and V by 0 bases; bases with no gene match: 7. The CDR3 reads CASSQEGTGTGEAFF. Written as DNA, the CDR3 is TGTGCCAGCAGCCAAGAAGGGACAGGGACCGGAGAAGCTTTCTTT.